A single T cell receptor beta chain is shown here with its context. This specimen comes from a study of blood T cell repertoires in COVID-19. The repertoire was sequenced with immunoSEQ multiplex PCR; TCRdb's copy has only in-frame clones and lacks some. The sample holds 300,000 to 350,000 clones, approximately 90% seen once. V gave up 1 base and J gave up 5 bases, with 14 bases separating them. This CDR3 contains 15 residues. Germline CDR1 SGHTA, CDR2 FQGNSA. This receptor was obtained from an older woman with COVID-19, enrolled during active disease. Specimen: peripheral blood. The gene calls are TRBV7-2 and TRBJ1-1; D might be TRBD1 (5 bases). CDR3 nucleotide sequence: TGTGCCAGCAGCTTAGACCCGGGCGGGGGAACTGAAGCTTTCTTT. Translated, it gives CASSLDPGGGTEAFF.